The sequence of this TCR beta chain was determined in a study of blood T cell repertoires in COVID-19. Study-wide background: The United States, Italy and Spain supplied acute and convalescent COVID-19 samples.

This CDR3 comprises 13 residues. The germline gives CDR1 LNHDA, CDR2 SQIVND (reference sequence). V dropped 5 bases and J dropped 7 bases, with 12 bases sitting between them. Under the authors' procedure: Quantification of nucleated cells was approximated via reference gene primer amplification. Some clones are missing from TCRdb's copy, which holds only in-frame ones; the method was immunoSEQ multiplex PCR. V, J and clone size were drawn from that table, and D and trimming were deduced from the DNA. The table lists around 180,000 clones, roughly nine tenths of them singletons. The sequencing input was peripheral blood. V and J are TRBV19 and TRBJ1-5, with a possible D match to TRBD1 (6 bases). This receptor was identified in a man aged 60-69 years with acute or convalescent COVID-19. CDR3 bases: TGTGCCAGTAGTGTCAGGGGCCGCCAGCCCCAGCATTTT. Protein product: CASSVRGRQPQHF.